This T cell receptor beta chain was identified during a study of T-cell reconstitution after alpha-beta-depleted transplantation in children. A TCRbeta library incorporating unique molecular identifiers was prepared. TCRdb independently ran MiXCR on the PCR reads; one entry per CDR3 protein. The sample holds about 600,000 distinct CDR3 sequences, over 10% seen once. The germline V gene encodes CDR1 DFQATT and CDR2 SNEGSKA (reference sequence). The CDR3 loop spans 16 amino acids. V was clipped by 3 bases and J by 6 bases; unmatched bases: 17. As regards this clonotype: The antigen is unknown.

General observations from the study: In patients about two months after transplant, alpha-beta T cells reportedly arose from several hundred expanded graft clones.

The source was PBMCs, mostly from graft donor cells, collected 360 days after TCRalphabeta/CD19-depleted stem cell transplant. This sequence joins TRBV20-1 and TRBJ2-7, with 7 nucleotides matching TRBD2. The sequence was collected from a male patient younger than 18 who had a stem cell transplant for acute myeloid leukemia, so the T cells may come from the graft donor. The CDR3 DNA follows: TGCAGTGCTAGGCCTACTAGCGCTCGGCTCTGGTGCGAGCAGTACTTC. Translation: CSARPTSARLWCEQYF.